This T cell receptor (beta chain) is from a study of T cell responses to AZD1222 COVID-19 vaccine. Study-level points and caveats: Only five or six individuals given AZD1222 were seropositive at baseline.

With 4 bases removed from V and 7 bases from J, the gap between germline ends came to 8 bases. Per germline, CDR1 SGHDT and CDR2 YYEEEE. The CDR3 is made up of 11 amino acids. The repertoire was sequenced with immunoSEQ multiplex PCR; TCRdb's copy has only in-frame clones and lacks some. In the table there are fewer than 100,000 clones, roughly nine tenths of which are singletons. On this clone: Antigen unknown.

The clonotype comes from an adult who received the AZD1222 COVID-19 vaccine. V gene TRBV5-6 combines with J gene TRBJ1-1; D unresolved. Sequences were derived from peripheral blood, sampled 28 days after the second AZD1222 dose. This CDR3 reads CASSRNHEAFF. As DNA, the CDR3 is TGTGCCAGCAGCCGCAACCATGAAGCTTTCTTT.